The sequence of this T cell receptor beta chain was determined in a study of PD-1 blockade in mismatch repair-deficient tumors (TCRdb year 2017). In the study overall: Between September 2013 and September 2016, the trial enrolled roughly 80 consecutive patients with some eleven types of mismatch repair-deficient cancer, all of whom had received prior treatment and were progressing. Tumor-associated T cell clones were tracked in the peripheral blood of patients responding to PD-1 blockade by deep sequencing of TCR CDR3 regions. The full study reports these points: After pembrolizumab, tumor-resident clones, which were often undetectable in blood before treatment, expanded rapidly and then contracted, generally ahead of radiologic responses.

The CDR3 holds 16 amino acids from the cysteine to the phenylalanine. This entry keeps only the CDR3 DNA: 48 bases, framed from base 1. V is cut back by 5 bases and J by 3 bases, with 7 bases in the junction unmatched. The germline V gene yields SGHTA for CDR1 and FQGTGA for CDR2. Receptor amplification or capture employed the immunoSEQ multiplex PCR assay. The source is immuneACCESS, and TCRdb retained only in-frame sequences with V and J called. Part of the clones is not carried over; for the studies checked, unresolved V genes explain less than half of this, and the remainder is unexplained. The sample records a few thousand clones, 60% to 85% of which are singletons. Of the sample, around 7.7% falls within the top ten clones. Comment on this clone: The clone's antigen remains unknown. No base qualities exist here, and no much larger clone lies one base off it.

Reading the label with the study, this specimen's time point is: archival surgical resection tumor tissue. For every enrolled patient, mismatch repair deficiency was confirmed by either polymerase chain reaction or immunohistochemistry. A few patients who responded to pembrolizumab therapy underwent TCR sequencing. Tumor tissue for TCR sequencing came from archival surgical resections of the three responding patients. The phase II trial prospectively tested pembrolizumab PD-1 blockade in advanced mismatch repair-deficient cancers regardless of tissue of origin. The sequence was obtained from an adult with mismatch repair-deficient cancer. The rearrangement joined TRBV7-3 to TRBJ1-6, with 7 junctional bases fitting TRBD1. The specimen was primary tumor tissue, collected from a patient treated with pembrolizumab. The DNA sequence follows: TGTGCCAGCAGCAAACCCGGGACAGACTATAATTCACCCCTCCACTTT. This is translated as CASSKPGTDYNSPLHF.